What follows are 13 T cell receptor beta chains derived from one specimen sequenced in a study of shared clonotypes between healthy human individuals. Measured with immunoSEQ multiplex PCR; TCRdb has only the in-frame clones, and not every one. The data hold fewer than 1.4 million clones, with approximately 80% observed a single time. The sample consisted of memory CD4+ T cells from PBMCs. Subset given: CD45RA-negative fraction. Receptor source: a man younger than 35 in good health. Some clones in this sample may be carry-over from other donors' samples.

The CDR3 here is CASRERFVASDTQYF. In DNA, the CDR3 is TGTGCCAGCAGGGAAAGGTTCGTAGCATCAGATACGCAGTATTTT. This rearrangement joins TRBV2 to TRBJ2-3, with D unresolved. Germline V gives CDR1 SNHLY, CDR2 FYNNEI. Trimming removed 6 bases at V and 4 bases at J, with 17 bases between. The CDR3 length is 15 residues. Together with reference TRBV2 and TRBJ2-3, the CDR3 gives the full variable domain: EPEVTQTPSHQVTQMGQEVILRCVPISNHLYFYWYRQILGQKVEFLVSFYNNEISEKSEIFDDQFSVERPDGSNFTLKIRSTKLEDSAMYFCASRERFVASDTQYFGPGTRLTVL.

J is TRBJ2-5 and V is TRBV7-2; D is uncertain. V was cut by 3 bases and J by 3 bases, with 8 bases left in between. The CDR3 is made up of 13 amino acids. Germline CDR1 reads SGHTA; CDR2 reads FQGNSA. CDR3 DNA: TGTGCCAGCAGCTTTGGAGTGGAAGAGACCCAGTACTTC. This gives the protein CASSFGVEETQYF.

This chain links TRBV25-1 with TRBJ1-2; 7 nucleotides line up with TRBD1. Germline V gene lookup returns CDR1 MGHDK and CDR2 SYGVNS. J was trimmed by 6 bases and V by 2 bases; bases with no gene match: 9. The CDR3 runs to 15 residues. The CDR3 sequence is CASSERLRGQNGYTF. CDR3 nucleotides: TGTGCCAGCAGTGAAAGGCTGAGGGGACAGAATGGCTACACCTTC.

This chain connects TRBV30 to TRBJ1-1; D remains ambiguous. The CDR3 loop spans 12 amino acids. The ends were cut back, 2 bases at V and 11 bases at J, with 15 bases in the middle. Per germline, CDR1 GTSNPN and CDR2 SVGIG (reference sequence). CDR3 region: CAWSLRSDRAFF. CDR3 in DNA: TGTGCCTGGAGTCTGAGGAGCGATAGGGCTTTCTTT.

CDR3 residues: CASSSIGAGNTIYF. The CDR3 DNA follows: TGTGCCAGCAGCTCCATTGGGGCTGGAAACACCATATATTTT. The V gene is TRBV11-2, the J gene TRBJ1-3; D ambiguous. V was shortened by 4 bases and J by 2 bases, with 9 bases between the two germline ends. This CDR3 contains 14 residues. Germline V gene data show CDR1 as SGHAT and CDR2 as FQNNGV.

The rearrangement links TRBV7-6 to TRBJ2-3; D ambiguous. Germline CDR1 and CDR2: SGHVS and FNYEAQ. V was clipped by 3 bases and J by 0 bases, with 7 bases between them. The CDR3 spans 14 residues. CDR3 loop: CASSFSLSTDTQYF. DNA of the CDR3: TGTGCCAGCAGCTTCTCCCTTAGCACAGATACGCAGTATTTT.

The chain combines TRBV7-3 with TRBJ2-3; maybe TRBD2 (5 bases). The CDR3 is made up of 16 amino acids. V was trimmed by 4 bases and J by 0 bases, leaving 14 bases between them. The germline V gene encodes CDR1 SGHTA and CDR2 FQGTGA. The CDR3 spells CASSSRRRASTDTQYF. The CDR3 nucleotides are TGTGCCAGCAGCTCCCGCCGGCGGGCAAGCACAGATACGCAGTATTTT. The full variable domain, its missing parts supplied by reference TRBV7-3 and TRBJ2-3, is GAGVSQTPSNKVTEKGKYVELRCDPISGHTALYWYRQSLGQGPEFLIYFQGTGAADDSGLPNDRFFAVRPEGSVSTLKIQRTERGDSAVYLCASSSRRRASTDTQYFGPGTRLTVL.

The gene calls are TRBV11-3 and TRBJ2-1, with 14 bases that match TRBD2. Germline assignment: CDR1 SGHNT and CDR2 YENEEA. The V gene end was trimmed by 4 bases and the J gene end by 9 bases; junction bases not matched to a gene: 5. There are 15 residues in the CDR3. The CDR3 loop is CASSSTSGRGGEQFF. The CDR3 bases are TGTGCCAGCAGCTCGACTAGCGGGAGGGGTGGTGAGCAGTTCTTC.

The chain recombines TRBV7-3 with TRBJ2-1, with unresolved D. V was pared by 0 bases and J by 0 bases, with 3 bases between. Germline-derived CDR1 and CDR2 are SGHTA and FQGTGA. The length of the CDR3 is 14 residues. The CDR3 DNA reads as TGTGCCAGCAGCTTAACTCGCTCCTACAATGAGCAGTTCTTC. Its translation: CASSLTRSYNEQFF.

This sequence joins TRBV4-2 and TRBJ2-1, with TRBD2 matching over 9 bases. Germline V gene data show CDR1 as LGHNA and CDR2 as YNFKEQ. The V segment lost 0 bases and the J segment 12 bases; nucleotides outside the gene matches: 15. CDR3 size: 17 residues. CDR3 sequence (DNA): TGTGCCAGCAGCCAAGATCCCGCTAGCGGGATCGCAGGCCGGCAGTTCTTC. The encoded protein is CASSQDPASGIAGRQFF.

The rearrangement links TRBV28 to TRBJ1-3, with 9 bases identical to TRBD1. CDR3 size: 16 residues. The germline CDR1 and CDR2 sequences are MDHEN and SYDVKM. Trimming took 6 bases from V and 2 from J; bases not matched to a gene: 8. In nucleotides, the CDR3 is TGTGCCAGCAGCCAAGGGGGGACAGGGACTGGAAACACCATATATTTT. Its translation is CASSQGGTGTGNTIYF. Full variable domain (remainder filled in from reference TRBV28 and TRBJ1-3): DVKVTQSSRYLVKRTGEKVFLECVQDMDHENMFWYRQDPGLGLRLIYFSYDVKMKEKGDIPEGYSVSREKKERFSLILESASTNQTSMYLCASSQGGTGTGNTIYFGEGSWLTVV.

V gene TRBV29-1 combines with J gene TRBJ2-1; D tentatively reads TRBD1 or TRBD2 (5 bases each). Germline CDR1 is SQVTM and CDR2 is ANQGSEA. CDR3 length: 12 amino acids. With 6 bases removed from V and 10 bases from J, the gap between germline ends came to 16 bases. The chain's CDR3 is CSVGTPPGEQFF. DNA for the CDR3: TGCAGCGTGGGGACCCCCCCGGGAGAGCAGTTCTTC.

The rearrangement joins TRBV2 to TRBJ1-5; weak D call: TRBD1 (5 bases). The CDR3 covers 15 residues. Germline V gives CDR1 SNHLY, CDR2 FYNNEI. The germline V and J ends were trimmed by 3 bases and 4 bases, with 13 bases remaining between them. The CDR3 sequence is CASSERQLDNQPQHF. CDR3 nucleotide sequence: TGTGCCAGCAGTGAGAGACAGTTGGATAATCAGCCCCAGCATTTT.